The present T cell receptor beta chain was sequenced within a study of blood T cell repertoires in COVID-19. The sample holds one count of this clone. The CDR3 spans 16 residues. V dropped 3 bases and J dropped 2; count of bases not matched to a gene: 4. Germline V gene sequence: CDR1 SGHRS, CDR2 YFSETQ. Per the study methods: Amplification of reference gene primers was used by the study to estimate nucleated cell counts. Repertoires were generated with immunoSEQ multiplex PCR, while TCRdb's copy carries only in-frame clones and drops some. The V and J calls and the clone size are those of that table, but D and trimming were determined from the DNA. The data contain about 220,000 clones, about three quarters of them seen just once; the ten biggest clones take up about 7%.

Sequencing input: peripheral blood. The chain combines TRBV5-1 with TRBJ2-2; the match to TRBD2 covers 10 bases. The TCR comes from a woman aged 65 to 85 with acute or convalescent COVID-19. CDR3 protein: CASSSGLAANTGELFF. CDR3 coding DNA: TGCGCCAGCAGCTCCGGACTAGCGGCCAACACCGGGGAGCTGTTTTTT.